The 16 T cell receptor beta chains below were found in one sample sequenced in a study of blood T cells in healthy people across ages. For the second PCR, which ran for 7 to 11 cycles, a sample-barcoded 5' primer and a J-beta primer mix were used. TCRdb re-derived calls from the 5' RACE reads in MiXCR, one entry per CDR3 protein. The table records around 800,000 distinct CDR3 sequences, 25% to 30% of them present only once. These data were also reused for a study on T cells of mothers and their children.

The material sequenced was blood. The source of these receptors is a boy aged 5-17 years in good health.

V gene TRBV28 combines with J gene TRBJ2-7, with 7 positions matching TRBD1. Germline V gives CDR1 MDHEN, CDR2 SYDVKM. The CDR3 runs 15 residues. V gave up 5 bases and J gave up 2 bases; unmatched junction bases: 9. Here the CDR3 reads CASSPDRVAPYEQYF. The CDR3 DNA sequence: TGTGCCAGCAGTCCAGACAGGGTAGCCCCCTACGAGCAGTACTTC. The whole variable domain, filled in from reference TRBV28 and TRBJ2-7, reads DVKVTQSSRYLVKRTGEKVFLECVQDMDHENMFWYRQDPGLGLRLIYFSYDVKMKEKGDIPEGYSVSREKKERFSLILESASTNQTSMYLCASSPDRVAPYEQYFGPGTRLTVT.

This clonotype has more than one count but fewer than ten. The chain links TRBV9 to TRBJ2-1; D gene ambiguous. The CDR3 is made up of 17 amino acids. Deletions cut 0 bases from V and 0 bases from J, with 13 bases between. Germline V gene sequence: CDR1 SGDLS, CDR2 YYNGEE. The CDR3 DNA sequence: TGTGCCAGCAGCGTAGACGGCAGCCTCCTCTCCTACAATGAGCAGTTCTTC. Amino acids: CASSVDGSLLSYNEQFF.

The chain employs TRBV27 and TRBJ2-2; D is unclear. Deletions cut 1 base from V and 7 bases from J, with 19 bases between. CDR1 MNHEY and CDR2 SMNVEV come from the germline V gene (reference sequence). This CDR3 is built from 17 residues. DNA of the CDR3: TGTGCCAGCAGTTTATTTGTAGGCAGCTATATCAGCGGGGAGCTGTTTTTT. Protein product: CASSLFVGSYISGELFF.

This rearrangement joins TRBV20-1 to TRBJ2-1; D call uncertain. The J call may be wrong; the DNA end is better matched by TRBJ2-7. The CDR3 loop spans 12 amino acids. Germline lookup yields CDR1 DFQATT and CDR2 SNEGSKA (reference sequence). The CDR3 DNA sequence: TGCAGTGCTAGGGGGAACTCCTACGAGCAGTACTTC. This sequence encodes CSARGNSYEQYF.

Many counts were recorded for this clonotype. The genes are TRBV4-1 and TRBJ2-7; D not certain. CDR1 is MGHRA and CDR2 is YSYEKL in the germline V gene. The CDR3 contains 15 residues. V lost 0 bases and J lost 3, with 12 bases in between. CDR3 sequence: CASSQDTTTSYEQYF. The DNA of the CDR3 is TGCGCCAGCAGCCAAGACACGACGACCAGCTACGAGCAGTACTTC.

The chain recombines TRBV7-6 with TRBJ2-5, with a tentative D call TRBD2 (7 bases). There are 17 residues in the CDR3. The germline V and J ends were trimmed by 5 bases and 5 bases, with 24 bases remaining between them. Germline V gives CDR1 SGHVS, CDR2 FNYEAQ. DNA of the CDR3: TGTGCCAGCAGCATACCGTGGGGGGCGGGGGCTCTGGAGACCCAGTACTTC. Protein: CASSIPWGAGALETQYF.

Here the CDR3 reads CSAAGNSYEQYF. In nucleotides, the CDR3 is TGCAGTGCCGCTGGGAATTCCTACGAGCAGTACTTC. The chain employs TRBV20-1 and TRBJ2-1; D call uncertain. The J call may be wrong; the DNA end is better matched by TRBJ2-7. Germline CDR1 DFQATT, CDR2 SNEGSKA (reference sequence). The CDR3 loop spans 12 amino acids.

V gene TRBV30 combines with J gene TRBJ2-2; no clear D. The germline CDR1 and CDR2 sequences are GTSNPN and SVGIG (reference sequence). This CDR3 is 13 amino acids long. Trimming left V 0 bases short and J 2 bases short, with 4 bases between. CDR3 sequence: CAWSVGNTGELFF. For the CDR3, the DNA is TGTGCCTGGAGTGTAGGAAACACCGGGGAGCTGTTTTTT.

The chain couples TRBV20-1 to TRBJ2-5, with 10 bases fitting TRBD1. The CDR3 length is 13 residues. Germline loops: CDR1 DFQATT, CDR2 SNEGSKA (reference sequence). J was trimmed by 5 bases and V by 4 bases; bases with no gene match: 4. Here the CDR3 reads CSATGGQGETQYF. The DNA of the CDR3 is TGCAGTGCTACCGGGGGACAGGGGGAGACCCAGTACTTC.

This clonotype was detected only a few times. This chain uses TRBV18 with TRBJ2-5, with D possibly TRBD2 on 5 matching bases. The CDR3 has 14 amino acids. The ends were cut back, 0 bases at V and 5 bases at J, with 10 bases in the middle. Germline values: CDR1 KGHSH, CDR2 LQKENI. CDR3 nucleotides: TGTGCCAGCTCACCACCGTCGGGGTTGGAGACCCAGTACTTC. Translating gives CASSPPSGLETQYF.

This clonotype was observed a few times. The chain couples TRBV12-3 or TRBV12-4 to TRBJ2-7; 7 nucleotides match TRBD2. The CDR3 has 14 residues. V lost 5 bases to trimming and J lost 1 base; unmatched junction nucleotides: 5. The CDR3 spells CASSQGEGSYEQYF. The CDR3 bases are TGTGCCAGCAGTCAAGGGGAGGGGTCCTACGAGCAGTACTTC.

The genes are TRBV10-3 and TRBJ2-7; 8 bases align to TRBD1. Trimming at V came to 6 bases and at J to 3 bases, leaving 4 bases not matched to a gene. The CDR3 runs 13 residues. Germline V gives CDR1 ENHRY, CDR2 SYGVKD. The CDR3, as DNA: TGTGCCATCAGGGACAGGGAAAACTACGAGCAGTACTTC. Translated: CAIRDRENYEQYF.

The V gene is TRBV27, the J gene TRBJ2-5, with TRBD2 identical over 9 bases. The J call may be mistaken, given a closer DNA end match to TRBJ2-1. Germline values: CDR1 MNHEY, CDR2 SMNVEV (reference sequence). CDR3 length equals 15 residues. Here the CDR3 reads CASRVTAGGTIEQFF. CDR3 in DNA: TGTGCCAGCAGGGTGACAGCGGGGGGTACAATTGAGCAGTTCTTC.

This clonotype was picked up one time. The rearrangement links TRBV5-1 to TRBJ2-1; tentatively, D is TRBD2 (6 bases). The CDR3 runs 15 residues. Trimming removed 6 bases from V and 5 bases from J, with 18 bases in between. Germline V gives CDR1 SGHRS, CDR2 YFSETQ. Here the CDR3 DNA reads TGCGCCAGCAACCAGGTGGGGGGTTTGGACAATGAGCAGTTCTTC. Translated: CASNQVGGLDNEQFF.

CDR3 coding DNA: TGTGCCAGCAGTGAAACCCTACAGGGGCATCCCTACGAGCAGTACTTC. Translation: CASSETLQGHPYEQYF. V and J are TRBV6-1 and TRBJ2-7, with TRBD1 matching over 7 bases. The CDR3 consists of 16 residues. The ends lost 2 bases at V and 2 bases at J; junction bases unmatched: 9. Germline lookup yields CDR1 MNHNS and CDR2 SASEGT.

The chain recombines TRBV20-1 with TRBJ2-1; TRBD2 aligns across 11 bases. The DNA end lines up better with TRBJ2-5; the J call may be wrong. This CDR3 is 14 amino acids long. Germline V gene data show CDR1 as DFQATT and CDR2 as SNEGSKA (reference sequence). This CDR3 reads CSARPSGGRKTQYF. In DNA, the CDR3 is TGCAGTGCTAGGCCTAGCGGGGGGCGGAAGACCCAGTACTTC.